What follows are 32 T cell receptor beta chains derived from one specimen sequenced in a study of cytomegalovirus exposure and HLA in healthy donors. Use of 60 Vbeta and 13 Jbeta primers characterized the PCR. The assay was immunoSEQ multiplex PCR, and TCRdb's table has in-frame clones only and misses some. Seen here are roughly 170,000 clones, under 85% observed once, and the top ten hold 1.5% to 2%. The sample consisted of PBMCs. All receptors derive from a woman in her twenties or thirties in good health and CMV-seronegative.

This clone was detected only a few times. This rearrangement joins TRBV7-6 to TRBJ2-5, with TRBD1 matching 9 bases. The CDR3 contains 16 residues. Germline CDR1 and CDR2: SGHVS and FNYEAQ. V gave up 4 bases and J gave up 2 bases; unmatched junction bases: 8. The chain's CDR3 is CASSSSRGQGQETQYF. Here the CDR3 DNA reads TGTGCCAGCAGCTCTTCACGGGGACAGGGACAAGAGACCCAGTACTTC.

V usage is TRBV5-4 and J usage is TRBJ2-7; 10 bases agree with TRBD1. Germline V gene lookup returns CDR1 SGHNT and CDR2 YYREEE (reference sequence). The CDR3 has 15 amino acids. With V trimmed by 2 bases and J by 0 bases, 2 bases remained unmatched. The CDR3: CASSLDRGLSYEQYF. CDR3 DNA: TGTGCCAGCAGCTTAGACAGGGGGCTCTCCTACGAGCAGTACTTC.

The chain links TRBV5-4 to TRBJ2-7; 13 nucleotides align to TRBD2. V was pared by 5 bases and J by 1 base, with 6 bases of the junction left unmatched. CDR1 SGHNT and CDR2 YYREEE come from the germline V gene (reference sequence). The CDR3 contains 16 residues. This CDR3 is CASSPGLAGISYEQYF. The DNA for the CDR3 is TGTGCCAGCAGTCCGGGACTAGCGGGAATTTCCTACGAGCAGTACTTC.

The CDR3 is CASSAPGTGNTF. The CDR3 DNA is TGTGCCAGCAGCGCCCCCGGGACAGGGAACACCTTC. V gene TRBV9 combines with J gene TRBJ1-2; 9 bases are shared with TRBD1. The CDR3 loop spans 12 amino acids. From germline, CDR1 is SGDLS and CDR2 YYNGEE. After removal of 3 bases from V and 12 bases from J, the junction contained 6 bases not matched to a gene.

The V call is TRBV2, the J call TRBJ2-3, with 8 positions matching TRBD1. CDR3 size: 17 residues. CDR1 is SNHLY and CDR2 is FYNNEI in the germline V gene. The ends lost 4 bases at V and 0 bases at J; junction bases unmatched: 9. The CDR3 loop is CASSVDPRTGSTDTQYF. CDR3 DNA: TGTGCCAGCAGTGTCGATCCTCGGACAGGGAGCACAGATACGCAGTATTTT. The entire variable domain, with the rest obtained from reference TRBV2 and TRBJ2-3, is as follows: EPEVTQTPSHQVTQMGQEVILRCVPISNHLYFYWYRQILGQKVEFLVSFYNNEISEKSEIFDDQFSVERPDGSNFTLKIRSTKLEDSAMYFCASSVDPRTGSTDTQYFGPGTRLTVL.

The chain carries TRBV5-8 and TRBJ2-7, with 12 bases aligning to TRBD2. The ends lost 0 bases at V and 3 bases at J; junction bases unmatched: 7. Per the germline V gene, CDR1 is SGHTS and CDR2 is YDEGEE. The CDR3 totals 17 residues. This CDR3 is CASSLVGLAGTFYEQYF. DNA of the CDR3: TGTGCCAGCAGCTTGGTAGGACTAGCGGGAACTTTCTACGAGCAGTACTTC.

The rearrangement uses TRBV19 and TRBJ2-4; D possibly corresponds to TRBD2 (5 bases). There are 18 residues in the CDR3. Per germline, CDR1 LNHDA and CDR2 SQIVND (reference sequence). V lost 9 bases to trimming and J lost 0 bases, with 24 bases between them. CDR3 loop: CASAMRAASDLAKNIQYF. DNA of the CDR3: TGTGCCAGCGCTATGCGGGCCGCCTCGGATCTAGCCAAAAACATTCAGTACTTC.

The gene calls are TRBV19 and TRBJ2-5; D gene ambiguous. Matching the DNA end better, TRBJ2-7 makes the J call doubtful. Germline assignment: CDR1 LNHDA and CDR2 SQIVND (reference sequence). The CDR3 totals 13 residues. The CDR3 is CASSISTPYEQYF. As DNA, the CDR3 is TGTGCCAGTAGTATTTCGACACCGTACGAGCAGTACTTC.

The chain links TRBV29-1 to TRBJ2-5; 8 bases map to TRBD1. The CDR3 is made up of 13 amino acids. CDR1 and CDR2 (germline): SQVTM, ANQGSEA. V was pared by 5 bases and J by 0 bases, with 2 bases of the junction left unmatched. CDR3 in amino acids: CSVTGGNQETQYF. The CDR3 DNA reads as TGCAGCGTTACAGGGGGGAACCAAGAGACCCAGTACTTC.

The sample holds a few counts of this clone. The rearrangement uses TRBV27 and TRBJ1-6; D is unclear. There are 14 residues in the CDR3. Germline V gene sequence: CDR1 MNHEY, CDR2 SMNVEV (reference sequence). Trimming stripped 3 bases from V and 6 bases from J, with 9 bases between. The CDR3 DNA follows: TGTGCCAGCAGTTTTGGGGAGGGTAATTCACCCCTCCACTTT. Amino acid sequence: CASSFGEGNSPLHF.

The chain joins TRBV28 to TRBJ2-1; no clear D gene. Trimming took off 2 bases at V and 2 bases at J, with 10 bases between the two ends. This CDR3 comprises 15 residues. Germline V gene sequence: CDR1 MDHEN, CDR2 SYDVKM. The CDR3 DNA sequence: TGTGCCAGCAGTTTAATGCGGTTCCCCTACAATGAGCAGTTCTTC. It yields the protein CASSLMRFPYNEQFF.

This rearrangement joins TRBV9 to TRBJ1-3; 7 nucleotides agree with TRBD1. The CDR3 runs 16 residues. V was pared by 4 bases and J by 0 bases, with 7 bases of the junction left unmatched. Germline CDR1 SGDLS, CDR2 YYNGEE. CDR3 sequence reads: CASSLQGEGSGNTIYF. For the CDR3, the DNA is TGTGCCAGCAGCTTGCAGGGGGAAGGCTCTGGAAACACCATATATTTT.

This clone was observed once. An end of the junction does not agree with germline; a read error may underlie this. The sample carries other DNA sequences with the same CDR3. The rearrangement joins TRBV6-4 to TRBJ2-1; 13 bases map to TRBD2. The CDR3 has 15 residues. Per the germline V gene, CDR1 is MRHNA and CDR2 is SNTAGT. CDR3 protein: CASSLLAGGPNEQFF. CDR3 nucleotide sequence: TGCGCCAGCAGTTTACTAGCGGGGGGGCCGAATGAGCAGTTCTTC.

J is TRBJ1-4 and V is TRBV4-1; the D is unclear. Germline V gene lookup returns CDR1 MGHRA and CDR2 YSYEKL. This CDR3 is built from 15 residues. Trimming removed 0 bases at V and 8 bases at J, with 13 bases between. The CDR3 sequence is CASSQDTGYGEKLFF. The CDR3, as DNA: TGCGCCAGCAGCCAAGATACGGGGTATGGGGAAAAACTGTTTTTT.

This rearrangement joins TRBV27 to TRBJ2-7; 11 bases fit TRBD1. The CDR3 has 16 amino acids. Germline V gene sequence: CDR1 MNHEY, CDR2 SMNVEV (reference sequence). Trimming took 5 bases from V and 4 from J; bases not matched to a gene: 10. CDR3 residues: CASSTLPGQGGYEQYF. CDR3 nucleotides: TGTGCCAGCAGTACCCTCCCGGGACAGGGGGGGTACGAGCAGTACTTC.

The chain is built from TRBV7-2 and TRBJ2-7; weak D call: TRBD2 (6 bases). V was cut by 3 bases and J by 6 bases, with 12 bases left in between. CDR3 length: 13 amino acids. From germline, CDR1 is SGHTA and CDR2 FQGNSA. The CDR3 loop is CASSFRDSGEQYF. For the CDR3, the DNA is TGTGCCAGCAGCTTCAGGGACTCTGGCGAGCAGTACTTC.

The V call is TRBV19, the J call TRBJ1-2, with TRBD1 matching over 7 bases. With 3 bases clipped from V and 5 bases from J, the junction kept 15 bases outside the gene matches. Germline loops: CDR1 LNHDA, CDR2 SQIVND (reference sequence). The CDR3 runs to 17 residues. CDR3 coding DNA: TGTGCCAGTAGTATGGGGACAGTGTCTCCTGGGGATTATGGCTACACCTTC. Translating it yields CASSMGTVSPGDYGYTF.

This clone showed up just once. The chain is built from TRBV5-4 and TRBJ1-2; D remains unclear. V lost 3 bases and J lost 8, with 11 bases in between. CDR3 length: 12 amino acids. Germline assignment: CDR1 SGHNT and CDR2 YYREEE (reference sequence). The CDR3 is CASSSGSRGYTF. The CDR3 DNA sequence: TGTGCCAGCAGCTCTGGTAGTCGGGGCTACACCTTC.

A single count supports this clone. The rearrangement uses TRBV19 and TRBJ1-4; D possibly corresponds to TRBD1 (6 bases). The length of the CDR3 is 14 residues. V was shortened by 7 bases and J by 5 bases, with 14 bases between the two germline ends. Germline V CDR1 and CDR2: LNHDA, SQIVND (reference sequence). Here the CDR3 reads CASTKGHRNEKLFF. In nucleotides, the CDR3 is TGTGCCAGTACCAAGGGACATCGAAATGAAAAACTGTTTTTT.

The genes are TRBV19 and TRBJ1-2, with D possibly being TRBD1 (5 bases). Germline CDR1 and CDR2: LNHDA and SQIVND (reference sequence). V was shortened by 5 bases and J by 7 bases, with 14 bases between the two germline ends. The CDR3 consists of 13 residues. CDR3 sequence (DNA): TGTGCCAGTAGTCGGGGCAGGGAGGTTGGCTACACCTTC. Amino acid sequence: CASSRGREVGYTF.

The rearrangement links TRBV6-1 to TRBJ1-2; TRBD1 agrees at 10 bases. Germline V gene sequence: CDR1 MNHNS, CDR2 SASEGT. This CDR3 has 15 amino acids. Trimming at V came to 5 bases and at J to 8 bases, leaving 11 bases not matched to a gene. The CDR3 protein is CASSPPGQGIRGYTF. The CDR3, as DNA: TGTGCCAGCAGTCCCCCGGGACAGGGGATCCGAGGCTACACCTTC.

The chain recombines TRBV25-1 with TRBJ2-2; TRBD1 matches 8 bases. V lost 1 base, J lost 3 bases, and 4 bases stayed unmatched. This CDR3 contains 16 residues. The V gene's germline CDR1 is MGHDK and CDR2 SYGVNS. The CDR3, as DNA: TGTGCCAGCAGTGAATCGGGCAGGGGGCACACCGGGGAGCTGTTTTTT. Translating it yields CASSESGRGHTGELFF. Filled out from reference TRBV25-1 and TRBJ2-2, the complete variable domain reads EADIYQTPRYLVIGTGKKITLECSQTMGHDKMYWYQQDPGMELHLIHYSYGVNSTEKGDLSSESTVSRIRTEHFPLTLESARPSHTSQYLCASSESGRGHTGELFFGEGSRLTVL.

The V and J genes are TRBV2 and TRBJ2-5; D call uncertain. The length of the CDR3 is 14 residues. CDR1 SNHLY and CDR2 FYNNEI come from the germline V gene. V lost 5 bases, J lost 5 bases, and 15 bases lay in between. CDR3 nucleotides: TGTGCCAGCAGTCCCCTCAGGCAGGCGGAGACCCAGTACTTC. Its translation is CASSPLRQAETQYF.

This rearrangement joins TRBV7-2 to TRBJ2-7; perhaps TRBD1 as D (6 bases). The germline V gene encodes CDR1 SGHTA and CDR2 FQGNSA. The CDR3 is 14 amino acids. Deletions cut 2 bases from V and 3 bases from J, with 11 bases between. CDR3: CASSLSTGNYEQYF. The DNA for the CDR3 is TGTGCCAGCAGCTTATCGACAGGAAACTACGAGCAGTACTTC.

This clone was counted once. The chain has TRBV20-1 and TRBJ2-5; D is unresolved. V lost 6 bases, J lost 8 bases, and 10 bases lay in between. This CDR3 region has 10 residues. CDR1 and CDR2 (germline): DFQATT, SNEGSKA (reference sequence). CDR3 protein: CSAVRGTQYF. The CDR3 DNA reads TGCAGTGCCGTGAGAGGAACCCAGTACTTC.

The V gene is TRBV6-5, the J gene TRBJ1-4; 9 positions match TRBD1. Germline CDR1 MNHEY, CDR2 SVGAGI. V shed 6 bases and J 8 bases; nucleotides not matched to a gene: 10. The CDR3 runs to 15 residues. The CDR3 region is CASSHTGGEPEKLFF. The CDR3 coding sequence is TGTGCCAGCAGCCACACAGGGGGCGAACCCGAAAAACTGTTTTTT.

V and J are TRBV29-1 and TRBJ2-5; D gene unclear. The V gene lost 4 bases and the J gene lost 2 bases, with 8 bases spanning the gap. Germline V lookup: CDR1 SQVTM, CDR2 ANQGSEA. The CDR3 runs 12 residues. In nucleotides, the CDR3 is TGCAGCGTTGCACTGGTTCAAGAGACCCAGTACTTC. It codes for CSVALVQETQYF.

This chain uses TRBV10-1 with TRBJ1-1; 8 nucleotides match TRBD1. There are 14 residues in the CDR3. The junction had 5 bases not matched to a gene; V was cut back by 4 bases and J by 4 bases. Germline V gene lookup returns CDR1 WNHNN and CDR2 SYGVQD (reference sequence). CDR3 bases: TGCGCCAGCAGTGCTTCCACAGGGGGCACTGAAGCTTTCTTT. Residues: CASSASTGGTEAFF.

CDR3 DNA: TGTGCCAGCGCCGGGTGGGGAGATAATTCACCCCTCCACTTT. It translates to CASAGWGDNSPLHF. The V gene is TRBV27, the J gene TRBJ1-6, with D unresolved. V was clipped by 8 bases and J by 5 bases, with 13 bases between them. The CDR3 is made up of 14 amino acids. Germline V lookup: CDR1 MNHEY, CDR2 SMNVEV (reference sequence).

The V gene is TRBV9, the J gene TRBJ1-2, with D possibly being TRBD1 (6 bases). The germline V gene has CDR1 SGDLS and CDR2 YYNGEE. The length of the CDR3 is 15 residues. V lost 4 bases and J lost 0, with 13 bases in between. DNA of the CDR3: TGTGCCAGCAGCCCGCGGACAGCGACTAACTATGGCTACACCTTC. Protein sequence: CASSPRTATNYGYTF. Combining the CDR3 with reference TRBV9 and TRBJ1-2 gives the whole variable domain DSGVTQTPKHLITATGQRVTLRCSPRSGDLSVYWYQQSLDQGLQFLIQYYNGEERAKGNILERFSAQQFPDLHSELNLSSLELGDSALYFCASSPRTATNYGYTFGSGTRLTVV.

This chain connects TRBV27 to TRBJ2-1; 14 bases align to TRBD2. The CDR3 runs 17 residues. The V gene's germline CDR1 is MNHEY and CDR2 SMNVEV (reference sequence). V was pared by 7 bases and J by 9 bases, with 14 bases of the junction left unmatched. The CDR3 region has the DNA TGTGCCAGCACCGGGTGGGGACTAGCGGGAGACTTTGGTGAGCAGTTCTTC. Its protein is CASTGWGLAGDFGEQFF.

The J gene is TRBJ1-6, the V gene TRBV27; a possible D gene is TRBD1 (5 bases). Germline values: CDR1 MNHEY, CDR2 SMNVEV (reference sequence). V lost 0 bases and J lost 13, with 16 bases in between. This CDR3 spans 15 amino acids. In DNA, the CDR3 is TGTGCCAGCAGTTTATCGGCAGGGAGGCTTATCCCCCTCCACTTT. Protein product: CASSLSAGRLIPLHF.